The 2 T cell receptor beta chains listed next were all sequenced from one sample in a study of response to subunit inactivated influenza vaccine. TCRdb reanalysed the RT-PCR reads using MiXCR and keeps one entry per CDR3 protein. Among about 180,000 distinct CDR3 sequences listed, about 9.3% were seen once. Sequencing used non-naive T cells sorted from PBMCs, obtained on the day of vaccination. These receptor sequences come from a man aged 45 to 65 who received an inactivated influenza vaccine.

The chain joins TRBV28 to TRBJ2-6; a possible D gene is TRBD2 (6 bases). The CDR3 is made up of 16 amino acids. Germline-derived CDR1 and CDR2 are MDHEN and SYDVKM. Trimming took 4 bases from V and 1 from J, leaving 11 bases between them. CDR3 in amino acids: CASSSGGVSGANVLTF. DNA of the CDR3: TGTGCCAGCAGTTCGGGCGGGGTGTCTGGGGCCAACGTCCTGACTTTC.

This chain links TRBV7-2 with TRBJ2-3; D is possibly TRBD2 (6 bases). The CDR3 spans 15 residues. CDR1 and CDR2 (germline): SGHTA, FQGNSA. V was trimmed by 3 bases and J by 7 bases, leaving 17 bases between them. The CDR3 DNA follows: TGTGCCAGCAGCTTTGCCGGGAGCCCGAGGTATACGCAGTATTTT. Its translation is CASSFAGSPRYTQYF.